These T cell receptor beta chains were read from a single sample in a study of CD8+CD57+ T cells in acquired aplastic anemia. TCRdb re-derived calls from the reads in MiXCR, one entry per CDR3 protein. Seen here are a few hundred thousand distinct CDR3 sequences, about 50% observed once, and the top ten hold 1% to 1.5%. The sample taken for sequencing was sorted CD4+, CD8+, or CD8+CD57+ T cells (not recorded which) from PBMCs. The receptor source for this set is a human donor with aplastic anemia. The CDR3 runs from the conserved cysteine through the conserved F or W. The order of the fields is D gene, clone size, J gene, V gene, CDR3 protein, CDR3 DNA. A D gene is named only where the DNA matches it firmly. Part of the rows lack a size; the others show once, few, many or a class for expanded clones.

TRBD1,.,TRBJ2-7,TRBV7-2,CASSPRDSRPYEQYF,TGTGCCAGCTCACCACGGGACAGCCGCCCCTACGAGCAGTACTTC
.,.,TRBJ2-7,TRBV5-6,CASSLIQAHEQYF,TGTGCCAGCAGCTTGATCCAGGCCCACGAGCAGTACTTC
.,.,TRBJ2-5,TRBV7-7,CASSLGPQQETQYF,TGTGCTAGCAGCTTAGGGCCCCAACAAGAGACCCAGTACTTC
TRBD1,few,TRBJ2-1,TRBV7-7,CASSLARTGNEQFF,TGTGCTAGCAGCTTAGCGCGGACAGGCAATGAGCAGTTCTTC
.,.,TRBJ1-1,TRBV29-1,CSVGGQGYGAFF,TGCAGCGTTGGGGGGCAGGGCTATGGAGCTTTCTTT
TRBD1,many,TRBJ2-7,TRBV2,CASSETGQGYEQYF,TGTGCCAGCAGTGAAACTGGACAGGGGTACGAGCAGTACTTC
TRBD1,few,TRBJ1-1,TRBV2,CASSLLRTGANTEAFF,TGTGCCAGCAGTCTACTACGGACAGGGGCAAACACTGAAGCTTTCTTT
.,.,TRBJ2-2,TRBV19,CASTQGTNTGELFF,TGTGCCAGTACTCAGGGAACGAACACCGGGGAGCTGTTTTTT
.,.,TRBJ1-2,TRBV10-3,CASSVSLVEGGYTF,TGTGCCAGCAGTGTGTCCTTGGTCGAAGGCGGCTACACCTTC
.,.,TRBJ1-6,TRBV7-2,CASSSGTWNSPLHF,TGTGCCAGCAGCTCCGGGACTTGGAATTCACCCCTCCACTTT
.,.,TRBJ1-5,TRBV20-1,CSARPGLAAYNEQPQHF,TGCAGTGCTAGACCGGGACTAGCGGCGTACAATGAGCAGCCCCAGCATTTT
.,.,TRBJ2-1,TRBV9,CASSAGQLSYNEQLF,TGTGCCAGCAGCGCCGGACAGCTCTCCTACAATGAGCAGCTCTTC
.,few,TRBJ1-1,TRBV5-6,CASSLRQQRAAFF,TGTGCCAGCAGCTTAAGACAGCAGCGAGCAGCTTTCTTT
.,many,TRBJ2-7,TRBV2,CASSEMEGTTYEQYF,TGTGCCAGCAGTGAAATGGAGGGGACCACCTACGAGCAGTACTTC
.,.,TRBJ2-5,TRBV7-2,CASSLALLRGGETQYF,TGTGCCAGCAGCTTAGCGCTGCTCCGAGGGGGGGAGACCCAGTACTTC
TRBD1,.,TRBJ1-1,TRBV11-3,CASSLPTGEVNTEAFF,TGTGCCAGCAGCTTACCTACAGGGGAAGTGAACACTGAAGCTTTCTTT
.,.,TRBJ1-2,TRBV29-1,CSVGAGTLGYTF,TGCAGCGTTGGGGCCGGGACCTTAGGCTACACCTTC
TRBD2,.,TRBJ2-3,TRBV5-4,CASSQGLAVEDTQYF,TGTGCCAGCAGTCAGGGACTAGCGGTGGAAGATACGCAGTATTTT
TRBD1,many,TRBJ1-3,TRBV12-3/TRBV12-4,CASSPDRGGISGNTIYF,TGTGCCAGCAGTCCAGACAGGGGGGGTATCTCTGGAAACACCATATATTTT
TRBD1,once,TRBJ1-4,TRBV2,CASRRMDRVNEKLFF,TGTGCCAGCAGGCGGATGGACAGGGTTAATGAAAAACTGTTTTTT
TRBD2,.,TRBJ2-7,TRBV7-9,CASSLGPTGGYEQYF,TGTGCCAGCAGCTTGGGACCTACGGGAGGCTACGAGCAGTACTTC
TRBD1,many,TRBJ2-6,TRBV5-1,CASSLTGTTGSGANVLTF,TGCGCCAGCAGCCTGACAGGGACCACCGGATCTGGGGCCAACGTCCTGACTTTC
.,.,TRBJ2-7,TRBV20-1,CSATGRSSYEQYF,TGCAGTGCTACGGGGAGGAGCTCCTACGAGCAGTACTTC
.,.,TRBJ1-2,TRBV20-1,CSAREYYGYTF,TGCAGTGCTAGGGAGTACTATGGCTACACCTTC
TRBD1,.,TRBJ1-3,TRBV14,CASSNPVDRVLGNTIYF,TGTGCCAGCAGCAATCCCGTCGACAGGGTCCTCGGAAACACCATATATTTT
.,.,TRBJ1-6,TRBV2,CASSEFAGISSPLHF,TGTGCCAGCAGTGAATTTGCAGGGATTAGTTCACCCCTCCACTTT
TRBD2,few,TRBJ2-2,TRBV10-3,CAISESAGGRGTGELFF,TGTGCCATCAGTGAGTCGGCGGGGGGTCGCGGCACCGGGGAGCTGTTTTTT
TRBD1,few,TRBJ1-2,TRBV11-3,CASSLAYGTDYGYTF,TGTGCCAGCAGCTTAGCGTACGGGACAGACTATGGCTACACCTTC
TRBD1,.,TRBJ2-7,TRBV14,CASSQGFSGTGADEQYF,TGTGCCAGCAGCCAAGGCTTCTCCGGGACAGGGGCCGACGAGCAGTACTTC
TRBD2,many,TRBJ2-3,TRBV12-3/TRBV12-4,CASSSDGGGTQYF,TGTGCCAGCAGTTCGGATGGGGGGGGGACGCAGTATTTT
.,many,TRBJ2-2,TRBV5-8,CASSLTGSGELFF,TGTGCCAGCAGCTTAACAGGGTCCGGGGAGCTGTTTTTT
.,.,TRBJ2-7,TRBV7-3,CASSPSDILIREQYF,TGTGCCAGCAGCCCAAGCGACATCTTGATTCGGGAGCAGTACTTC
.,.,TRBJ2-7,TRBV9,CASSSADNSYEQYF,TGTGCCAGCAGCTCGGCTGACAATAGCTACGAGCAGTACTTC
TRBD1,many,TRBJ1-1,TRBV9,CASRDRGNTEAFF,TGTGCCAGCAGGGACAGGGGGAACACTGAAGCTTTCTTT
TRBD2,few,TRBJ2-5,TRBV20-1,CSARQREVRETQYF,TGCAGTGCTAGGCAACGGGAGGTCCGCGAGACCCAGTACTTC
.,.,TRBJ1-6,TRBV5-5,CASSLAQGLNSPLRF,TGTGCCAGCAGCTTGGCCCAGGGGCTGAATTCACCCCTCCGCTTT
.,.,TRBJ1-6,TRBV6-5,CASSYSSRGRSPLHF,TGTGCCAGCAGTTACTCGAGCAGGGGAAGGTCACCCCTCCACTTT
.,.,TRBJ1-5,TRBV24-1,CATSEGGNQPQHF,TGTGCCACCAGTGAGGGGGGGAATCAGCCCCAGCATTTT
.,.,TRBJ2-7,TRBV5-6,CASSARQKYEQYF,TGTGCCAGCAGCGCGCGACAAAAATACGAGCAGTACTTC
.,.,TRBJ2-1,TRBV2,CASSPRPYRDNVQFF,TGTGCCAGCAGCCCCCGTCCGTACAGGGACAATGTGCAGTTCTTC
TRBD1,many,TRBJ1-1,TRBV4-1,CASSQNRGLLGTEAFF,TGCGCCAGCAGCCAGAACAGGGGATTGTTAGGGACTGAAGCTTTCTTT
.,.,TRBJ2-7,TRBV13,CASSLGRGFYEQYF,TGTGCCAGCAGCTTAGGCAGGGGATTCTACGAGCAGTACTTC
.,.,TRBJ1-1,TRBV2,CASRGGEAFF,TGTGCCAGCAGGGGGGGCGAAGCTTTCTTT
.,.,TRBJ2-7,TRBV5-6,CASARVDRYEQYF,TGTGCCAGCGCCCGCGTGGACCGCTACGAGCAGTACTTC
TRBD2,once,TRBJ2-3,TRBV2,CASRLAGGRTDTQYF,TGTGCCAGCAGACTAGCGGGGGGACGCACAGATACGCAGTATTTT
.,many,TRBJ2-6,TRBV3-1,CASSQGASGANVLTF,TGTGCCAGCAGCCAGGGCGCCTCTGGGGCCAACGTCCTGACTTTC
.,.,TRBJ1-1,TRBV20-1,CSPKGRGLAFF,TGCAGTCCTAAGGGTAGGGGATTAGCTTTCTTT
.,many,TRBJ2-1,TRBV12-3/TRBV12-4,CASSLPQGKNEQFF,TGTGCCAGCAGTTTACCCCAGGGGAAGAATGAGCAGTTCTTC
TRBD1,many,TRBJ2-2,TRBV24-1,CATSDLGSWGTGTGELFF,TGTGCCACCAGTGATTTGGGGAGTTGGGGGACAGGGACCGGGGAGCTGTTTTTT
.,.,TRBJ1-2,TRBV5-1,CASSEVGGSRGYTF,TGCGCCAGCAGCGAAGTCGGGGGCTCCCGTGGCTACACCTTC
.,many,TRBJ2-7,TRBV6-5,CASSYRGQTYEQYF,TGTGCCAGCAGTTACCGAGGACAGACCTACGAGCAGTACTTC
TRBD1,.,TRBJ2-7,TRBV2,CASSVEGAAYEQYF,TGTGCCAGCAGCGTAGAGGGGGCGGCCTACGAGCAGTACTTC
TRBD2,.,TRBJ2-7,TRBV5-4,CASSTRTSGIPLYEQYF,TGTGCCAGCAGCACAAGGACTAGCGGGATCCCTCTCTACGAGCAGTACTTC
TRBD2,.,TRBJ2-1,TRBV5-1,CASSPSGSHNEQFF,TGCGCCAGCTCACCTAGCGGGAGCCACAATGAGCAGTTCTTC